Each of the 23 T cell receptor beta chains below was sequenced from the same sample in a study of T-cell reconstitution after alpha-beta-depleted transplantation in children. Using unique molecular identifiers, the investigators prepared the TCRbeta library. TCRdb re-derived calls from the PCR reads in MiXCR, one entry per CDR3 protein. The sample yields over 200,000 distinct CDR3 sequences, approximately 9% seen once. Sequenced here: PBMCs from the stem cell graft donor, sampled from the stem cell graft. These receptors originate from a human donor who donated a stem cell graft to a child with acute lymphoblastic leukemia.

This clonotype was counted a few times. Its ends do not fully match the called genes, so a read error is possible. This chain connects TRBV6-5 to TRBJ2-3, with D perhaps assigned TRBD1 or TRBD2 (5 bases each). Germline V CDR1 and CDR2: MNHEY, SVGAGI. This CDR3 comprises 18 residues. CDR3 DNA: TGTGCCAGCAGTAACTCAGAAGTCGGGGCCTCTAGCACAGATACGCAGTATTTT. It encodes CASSNSEVGASSTDTQYF.

This chain uses TRBV4-1 with TRBJ1-5; possible D gene TRBD1, 6 bases. The V end was cut by 0 bases, the J end by 1 base, with 22 bases between. The CDR3 length is 20 residues. CDR1 and CDR2 from the germline V gene are MGHRA and YSYEKL. CDR3 in amino acids: CASSQDYGQGWFGSNQPQHF. Here the CDR3 DNA reads TGCGCCAGCAGCCAAGATTACGGCCAGGGGTGGTTCGGGAGCAATCAGCCCCAGCATTTT.

This clonotype came up many times. The CDR3 loop is CASSPGTTLTDTQYF. The CDR3 nucleotides read TGCGCCAGCAGCCCCGGGACTACTCTCACAGATACGCAGTATTTT. V gene TRBV5-1 combines with J gene TRBJ2-3; TRBD2 matches at 7 bases. The CDR3 is 15 residues long. CDR1 is SGHRS, CDR2 YFSETQ, per germline. The trim removed 4 bases at V and 2 bases at J, leaving 7 bases unmatched.

The V and J genes are TRBV3-1 and TRBJ2-7; 8 nucleotides line up with TRBD2. Germline CDR1 LGHDT, CDR2 YNNKEL (reference sequence). This CDR3 is built from 15 residues. Losses at the gene ends were 6 bases for V and 0 bases for J; bases not matched to a gene: 7. CDR3 region: CASSAGGSGSYEQYF. In DNA form, the CDR3 reads TGTGCCAGCAGTGCGGGGGGTTCGGGCTCCTACGAGCAGTACTTC.

This clonotype occurred a few times. The rearrangement uses TRBV29-1 and TRBJ2-5; D uncertain. Trimming removed 6 bases at V and 5 bases at J, with 7 bases between. This CDR3 has 10 residues. Germline loops: CDR1 SQVTM, CDR2 ANQGSEA. The DNA for the CDR3 is TGCAGCGTCCTCAAGGAGACCCAGTACTTC. Its translation: CSVLKETQYF.

This clonotype appeared many times. This chain joins TRBV7-8 and TRBJ2-7; D not resolved. The CDR3 consists of 16 residues. V was cut by 3 bases and J by 0 bases, with 15 bases left in between. The V gene's germline CDR1 is SGHVS and CDR2 FQNEAQ. Written as DNA, the CDR3 is TGTGCCAGCAGCTTGTCCGACACCTGGAGCTCCTACGAGCAGTACTTC. It encodes CASSLSDTWSSYEQYF.

The rearrangement links TRBV29-1 to TRBJ2-7; 11 nucleotides align to TRBD2. Germline V gene lookup returns CDR1 SQVTM and CDR2 ANQGSEA. With V trimmed by 5 bases and J by 5 bases, 5 bases remained unmatched. The CDR3 contains 13 residues. CDR3 protein: CSVYSGGAHEQYF. The CDR3 DNA reads as TGCAGCGTTTATAGCGGGGGGGCCCACGAGCAGTACTTC.

There are many counts of this clonotype. V usage is TRBV14 and J usage is TRBJ2-1; weak D call: TRBD2 (7 bases). Trimming pared 1 base from V and 3 bases from J, leaving 13 bases between. Germline lookup yields CDR1 SGHDN and CDR2 FVKESK. The CDR3 covers 16 residues. CDR3 DNA: TGTGCCAGCAGCCAAGTCGAGGGGGGGCACTACAATGAGCAGTTCTTC. Translated: CASSQVEGGHYNEQFF.

The chain combines TRBV7-8 with TRBJ2-7, with a possible D match to TRBD1 (6 bases). This CDR3 region has 18 residues. Germline V gene lookup returns CDR1 SGHVS and CDR2 FQNEAQ. Trimming took off 3 bases at V and 3 bases at J, with 24 bases between the two ends. The CDR3 DNA is TGTGCCAGCAGCTTGGGGGTTTTTGTCACGGGACACATCTACGAGCAGTACTTC. Translation: CASSLGVFVTGHIYEQYF.

This clonotype was picked up a small number of times. The J gene is TRBJ2-3, the V gene TRBV2; 11 bases line up with TRBD2. Germline CDR1 and CDR2: SNHLY and FYNNEI. This CDR3 has 15 residues. J gave up 4 bases and V 7 bases, and 7 bases lay outside the gene matches. Here the CDR3 reads CASNRASGGSDTQYF. CDR3 DNA: TGTGCCAGCAATCGGGCTAGCGGGGGGTCAGATACGCAGTATTTT.

This clonotype appeared a few times. This chain links TRBV19 with TRBJ2-3; D perhaps matches TRBD1 (5 bases). Trimming shortened V by 10 bases and J by 3 bases, and 17 bases separated the two germline ends. CDR3 length: 14 residues. The germline V gene has CDR1 LNHDA and CDR2 SQIVND (reference sequence). The DNA of the CDR3 is TGTGCCACCCGCACCCAGGGTGAGACAGATACGCAGTATTTT. This gives the protein CATRTQGETDTQYF. The whole variable domain, remainder taken from reference TRBV19 and TRBJ2-3, is DGGITQSPKYLFRKEGQNVTLSCEQNLNHDAMYWYRQDPGQGLRLIYYSQIVNDFQKGDIAEGYSVSREKKESFPLTVTSAQKNPTAFYLCATRTQGETDTQYFGPGTRLTVL.

The rearrangement joins TRBV24-1 to TRBJ2-7; D unresolved. The V end was cut by 3 bases, the J end by 6 bases, with 14 bases between. The CDR3 has 14 residues. Germline CDR1 and CDR2: KGHDR and SFDVKD. The CDR3 sequence is CATSDPKSKGEQYF. The CDR3 DNA follows: TGTGCCACCAGTGATCCGAAAAGCAAGGGCGAGCAGTACTTC.

This clonotype was counted many times. The chain uses TRBV9 and TRBJ2-7, with D uncertain. Germline CDR1 reads SGDLS; CDR2 reads YYNGEE. Trimming removed 0 bases from V and 3 bases from J, with 13 bases in between. There are 15 residues in the CDR3. The CDR3 protein is CASSVDLRQDYEQYF. As DNA, the CDR3 is TGTGCCAGCAGCGTAGATCTTCGGCAGGACTACGAGCAGTACTTC.

This clonotype was seen only a few times. The genes are TRBV7-2 and TRBJ1-2, with a weak D call TRBD1 (5 bases). Germline V gene lookup returns CDR1 SGHTA and CDR2 FQGNSA. V was trimmed by 4 bases and J by 2 bases, leaving 14 bases between them. There are 15 residues in the CDR3. The CDR3 spells CASSSRGFPNYGYTF. The CDR3 DNA follows: TGTGCCAGCAGCTCCCGGGGGTTCCCCAACTATGGCTACACCTTC.

This clonotype appeared many times. CDR3: CAISGAGTSYEQYF. Written as DNA, the CDR3 is TGTGCCATCAGTGGGGCAGGAACATCCTACGAGCAGTACTTC. The chain uses TRBV10-3 and TRBJ2-7; D ambiguous. Germline CDR1 and CDR2: ENHRY and SYGVKD. V lost 4 bases, J lost 1 base, and 11 bases lay in between. The CDR3 sequence is 14 residues long.

V usage is TRBV7-2 and J usage is TRBJ2-5; D call uncertain. Germline V gene data show CDR1 as SGHTA and CDR2 as FQGNSA. Trimming took off 1 base at V and 1 base at J, with 7 bases between the two ends. The CDR3 is 14 residues long. The CDR3 reads CASSLGSRQETQYF. The CDR3 nucleotides are TGTGCCAGCAGCTTAGGCAGCCGCCAAGAGACCCAGTACTTC.

The chain combines TRBV12-2 with TRBJ2-3; TRBD1 was called by the table and not checked on the DNA. TRBV12-2 is assigned pseudogene status. CDR3 length: 16 amino acids. The CDR3 loop is CASRLAGLKTGDTQYF. The CDR3 coding sequence is TGTGCAAGTCGCTTAGCGGGCCTGAAAACAGGAGATACGCAGTATTTT.

Only a few counts were recorded for this clonotype. The CDR3 is CASSGTGDYGYTF. The DNA of the CDR3 is TGTGCCAGCAGTGGGACAGGGGACTATGGCTACACCTTC. V gene TRBV6-6 combines with J gene TRBJ1-2; 10 bases agree with TRBD1. This CDR3 region has 13 residues. Per the germline V gene, CDR1 is MNHNY and CDR2 is SVGAGI (reference sequence). J gave up 3 bases and V 5 bases, and 0 bases lay outside the gene matches.

The chain employs TRBV20-1 and TRBJ2-1; 8 bases are a match to TRBD2. The CDR3 totals 16 residues. Germline CDR1 reads DFQATT; CDR2 reads SNEGSKA (reference sequence). Losses at the gene ends were 5 bases for V and 2 bases for J; bases not matched to a gene: 11. CDR3 nucleotide sequence: TGCAGTGCTGCCAACCCACTAGCGGCCACCTACAATGAGCAGTTCTTC. Protein: CSAANPLAATYNEQFF.

There are many counts of this clonotype. The chain recombines TRBV29-1 with TRBJ2-2, with a weak D call TRBD1 (5 bases). This CDR3 spans 15 amino acids. Trimming removed 4 bases at V and 3 bases at J, with 15 bases between. Germline CDR1 and CDR2: SQVTM and ANQGSEA. This CDR3 is CSVVIVRVDTGELFF. DNA of the CDR3: TGCAGCGTTGTCATAGTCAGGGTGGACACCGGGGAGCTGTTTTTT.

V is TRBV5-1 and J is TRBJ1-4; D gene uncertain. V was shortened by 3 bases and J by 8 bases, with 17 bases between the two germline ends. The CDR3 runs to 15 residues. CDR1 is SGHRS and CDR2 is YFSETQ in the germline V gene. CDR3 residues: CASSSGWGREEKLFF. CDR3 bases: TGCGCCAGCAGCTCGGGCTGGGGTAGGGAAGAAAAACTGTTTTTT.

The J gene is TRBJ2-7, the V gene TRBV10-1, with D tentatively TRBD1 (6 bases). There are 15 residues in the CDR3. Germline loops: CDR1 WNHNN, CDR2 SYGVQD (reference sequence). With 3 bases removed from V and 1 base from J, the gap between germline ends came to 13 bases. CDR3 sequence: CASSETGLGSYEQYF. CDR3 nucleotides: TGCGCCAGCAGTGAAACAGGGCTGGGATCCTACGAGCAGTACTTC.

This clonotype was picked up a small number of times. The chain has TRBV12-3 or TRBV12-4 and TRBJ1-1, with TRBD1 matching over 7 bases. Trimming cost V 5 bases and J 5 bases; bases outside gene matches: 8. This CDR3 is 14 amino acids long. The CDR3 coding sequence is TGTGCCAGCAGTGGGGACAGACGATGGACTGAAGCTTTCTTT. This translates into CASSGDRRWTEAFF.